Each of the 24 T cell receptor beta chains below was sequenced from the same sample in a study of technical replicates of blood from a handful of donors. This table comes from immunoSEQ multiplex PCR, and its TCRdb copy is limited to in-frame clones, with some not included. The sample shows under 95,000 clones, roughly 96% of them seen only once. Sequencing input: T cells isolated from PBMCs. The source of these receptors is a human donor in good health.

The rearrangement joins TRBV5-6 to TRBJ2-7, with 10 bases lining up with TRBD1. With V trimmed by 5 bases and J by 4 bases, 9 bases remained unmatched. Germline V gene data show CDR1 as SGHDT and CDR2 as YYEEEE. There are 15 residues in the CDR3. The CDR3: CASRRRDRGPYEQYF. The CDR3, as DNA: TGTGCCAGCAGGCGGCGGGACAGGGGTCCGTACGAGCAGTACTTC.

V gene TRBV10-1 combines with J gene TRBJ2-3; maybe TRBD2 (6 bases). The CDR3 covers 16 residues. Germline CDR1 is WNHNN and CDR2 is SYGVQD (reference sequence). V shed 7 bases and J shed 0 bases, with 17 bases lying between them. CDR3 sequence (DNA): TGCGCCAGCACCCCCGGTCGGGGGTATAGCACAGATACGCAGTATTTT. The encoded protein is CASTPGRGYSTDTQYF.

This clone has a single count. CDR3 in DNA: TGCGCCAGCAGCCCAGAAGGGGCGAACACTGAAGCTTTCTTT. Encoded protein: CASSPEGANTEAFF. The rearrangement uses TRBV5-1 and TRBJ1-1; possible D gene TRBD1, 5 bases. The CDR3 consists of 14 residues. V gave up 4 bases and J gave up 1 base, with 11 bases separating them. Germline V CDR1 and CDR2: SGHRS, YFSETQ.

This CDR3 is CASSFGQDTGELFF. In DNA, the CDR3 is TGTGCCAGCTCATTTGGACAGGACACCGGGGAGCTGTTTTTT. The chain joins TRBV18 to TRBJ2-2; 7 bases agree with TRBD1. Germline V gene lookup returns CDR1 KGHSH and CDR2 LQKENI. The CDR3 consists of 14 residues. J was trimmed by 3 bases and V by 5 bases; bases with no gene match: 3. Supplemented by reference TRBV18 and TRBJ2-2, the full variable domain reads NAGVMQNPRHLVRRRGQEARLRCSPMKGHSHVYWYRQLPEEGLKFMVYLQKENIIDESGMPKERFSAEFPKEGPSILRIQQVVRGDSAAYFCASSFGQDTGELFFGEGSRLTVL.

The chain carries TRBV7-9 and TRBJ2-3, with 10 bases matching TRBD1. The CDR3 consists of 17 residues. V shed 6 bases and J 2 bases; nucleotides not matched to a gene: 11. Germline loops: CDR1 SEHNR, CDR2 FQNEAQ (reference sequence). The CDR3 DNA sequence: TGTGCCAGCAGAATTTCCGGGACAGGGGCGAACACAGATACGCAGTATTTT. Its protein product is CASRISGTGANTDTQYF.

CDR3 nucleotide sequence: TGTGCCAGCAGCCGCGGACAGGCTCTCTACGAGCAGTACTTC. It yields the protein CASSRGQALYEQYF. The gene calls are TRBV7-6 and TRBJ2-7; TRBD1 agrees at 7 bases. V was clipped by 5 bases and J by 3 bases; unmatched bases: 7. The CDR3 is made up of 14 amino acids. Germline values: CDR1 SGHVS, CDR2 FNYEAQ. Full variable domain (remainder filled in from reference TRBV7-6 and TRBJ2-7): GAGVSQSPRYKVTKRGQDVALRCDPISGHVSLYWYRQALGQGPEFLTYFNYEAQQDKSGLPNDRFSAERPEGSISTLTIQRTEQRDSAMYRCASSRGQALYEQYFGPGTRLTVT.

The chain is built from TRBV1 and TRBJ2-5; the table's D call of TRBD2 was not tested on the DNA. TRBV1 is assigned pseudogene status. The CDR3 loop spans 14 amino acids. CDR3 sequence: CTSSQGLRGETQYF. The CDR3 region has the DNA TGCACCAGCAGCCAAGGGTTGCGGGGGGAGACCCAGTACTTC.

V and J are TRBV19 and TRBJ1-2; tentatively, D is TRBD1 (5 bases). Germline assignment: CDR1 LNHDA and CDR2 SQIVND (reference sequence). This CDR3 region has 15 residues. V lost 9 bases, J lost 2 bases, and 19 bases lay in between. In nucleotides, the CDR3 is TGTGCCAGCCACTTCCTGGGGCAGATAAACTATGGCTACACCTTC. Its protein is CASHFLGQINYGYTF. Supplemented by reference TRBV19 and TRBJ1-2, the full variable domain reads DGGITQSPKYLFRKEGQNVTLSCEQNLNHDAMYWYRQDPGQGLRLIYYSQIVNDFQKGDIAEGYSVSREKKESFPLTVTSAQKNPTAFYLCASHFLGQINYGYTFGSGTRLTVV.

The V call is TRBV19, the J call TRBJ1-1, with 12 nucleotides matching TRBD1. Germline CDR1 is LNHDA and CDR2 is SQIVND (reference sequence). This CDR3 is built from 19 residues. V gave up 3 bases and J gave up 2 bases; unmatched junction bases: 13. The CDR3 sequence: CASSISGTGGGWPNTEAFF. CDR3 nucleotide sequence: TGTGCCAGTAGTATCTCGGGGACAGGGGGCGGGTGGCCCAACACTGAAGCTTTCTTT. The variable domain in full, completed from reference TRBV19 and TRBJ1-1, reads DGGITQSPKYLFRKEGQNVTLSCEQNLNHDAMYWYRQDPGQGLRLIYYSQIVNDFQKGDIAEGYSVSREKKESFPLTVTSAQKNPTAFYLCASSISGTGGGWPNTEAFFGQGTRLTVV.

CDR3 loop: CASSFSQGVNYNEQFF. In DNA form, the CDR3 reads TGTGCCAGCTCATTTTCGCAGGGGGTGAACTACAATGAGCAGTTCTTC. The chain employs TRBV18 and TRBJ2-1; TRBD1 matches at 7 bases. J lost 3 bases, V lost 5 bases, and 10 bases had no gene match. CDR1 and CDR2 (germline): KGHSH, LQKENI. The length of the CDR3 is 16 residues.

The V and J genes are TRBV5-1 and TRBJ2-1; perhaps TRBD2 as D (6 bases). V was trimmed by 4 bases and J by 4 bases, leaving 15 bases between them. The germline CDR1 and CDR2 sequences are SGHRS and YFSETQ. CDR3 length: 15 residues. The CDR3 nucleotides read TGCGCCAGCAGCCTCCGGGACGGACTATACAATGAGCAGTTCTTC. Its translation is CASSLRDGLYNEQFF.

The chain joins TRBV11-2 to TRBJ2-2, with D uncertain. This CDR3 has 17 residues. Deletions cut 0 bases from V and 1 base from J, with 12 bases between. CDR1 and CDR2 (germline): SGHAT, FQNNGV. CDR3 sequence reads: CASSLDWAVKNTGELFF. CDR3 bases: TGTGCCAGCAGCTTAGATTGGGCAGTTAAGAACACCGGGGAGCTGTTTTTT.

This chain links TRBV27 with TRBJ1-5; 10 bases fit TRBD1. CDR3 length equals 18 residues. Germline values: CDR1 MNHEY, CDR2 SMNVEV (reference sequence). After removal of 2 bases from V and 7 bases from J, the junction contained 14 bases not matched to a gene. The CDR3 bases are TGTGCCAGCAGTTTAAGACCCCAAAGGGACAGGGGAAGACAGCCCCAGCATTTT. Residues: CASSLRPQRDRGRQPQHF.

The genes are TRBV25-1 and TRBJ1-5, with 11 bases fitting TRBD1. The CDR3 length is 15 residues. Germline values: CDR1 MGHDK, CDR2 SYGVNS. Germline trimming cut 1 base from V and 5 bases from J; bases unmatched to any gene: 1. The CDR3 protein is CASSELGQGDQPQHF. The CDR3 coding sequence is TGTGCCAGCAGTGAATTGGGACAGGGGGATCAGCCCCAGCATTTT.

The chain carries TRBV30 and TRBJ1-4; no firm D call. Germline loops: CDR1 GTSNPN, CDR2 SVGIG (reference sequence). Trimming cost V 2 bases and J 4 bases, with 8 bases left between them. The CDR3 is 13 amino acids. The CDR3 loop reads CAWSKRLNEKLFF. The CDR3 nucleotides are TGTGCCTGGAGTAAGAGACTTAATGAAAAACTGTTTTTT.

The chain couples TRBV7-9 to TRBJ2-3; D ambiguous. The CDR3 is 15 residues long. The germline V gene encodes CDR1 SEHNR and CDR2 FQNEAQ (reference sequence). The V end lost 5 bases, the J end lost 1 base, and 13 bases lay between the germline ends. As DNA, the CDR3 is TGTGCCAGCAGCGTTAGACCGGCGGGCACAGATACGCAGTATTTT. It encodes CASSVRPAGTDTQYF.

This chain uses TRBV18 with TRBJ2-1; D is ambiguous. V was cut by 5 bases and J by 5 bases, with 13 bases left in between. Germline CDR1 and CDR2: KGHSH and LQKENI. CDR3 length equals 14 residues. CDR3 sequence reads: CASSGPLENNEQFF. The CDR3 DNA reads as TGTGCCAGCTCAGGTCCCCTTGAGAACAATGAGCAGTTCTTC.

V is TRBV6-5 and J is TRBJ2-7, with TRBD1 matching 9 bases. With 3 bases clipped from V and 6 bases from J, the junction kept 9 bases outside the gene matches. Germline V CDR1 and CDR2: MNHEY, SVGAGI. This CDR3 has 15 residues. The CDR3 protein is CASSYFRDRAGEQYF. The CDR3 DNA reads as TGTGCCAGCAGTTATTTTCGGGACAGGGCGGGCGAGCAGTACTTC.

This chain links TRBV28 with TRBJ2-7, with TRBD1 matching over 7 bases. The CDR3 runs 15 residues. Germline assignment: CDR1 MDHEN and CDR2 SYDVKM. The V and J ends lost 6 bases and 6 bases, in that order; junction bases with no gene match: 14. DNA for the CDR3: TGTGCCAGCAGACCTCACGACAGGGTTGTTGGCGAGCAGTACTTC. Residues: CASRPHDRVVGEQYF.

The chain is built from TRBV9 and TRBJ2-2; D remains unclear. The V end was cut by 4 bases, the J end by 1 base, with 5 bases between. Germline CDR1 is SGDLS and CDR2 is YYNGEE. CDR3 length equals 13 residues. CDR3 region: CASSTENTGELFF. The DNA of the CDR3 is TGTGCCAGCAGCACAGAGAACACCGGGGAGCTGTTTTTT.

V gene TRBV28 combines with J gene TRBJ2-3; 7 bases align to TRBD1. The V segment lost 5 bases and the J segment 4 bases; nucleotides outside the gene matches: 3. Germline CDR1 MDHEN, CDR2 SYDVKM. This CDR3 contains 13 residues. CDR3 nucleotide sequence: TGTGCCAGCAGTCGTGGACAGGCAGATACGCAGTATTTT. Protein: CASSRGQADTQYF.

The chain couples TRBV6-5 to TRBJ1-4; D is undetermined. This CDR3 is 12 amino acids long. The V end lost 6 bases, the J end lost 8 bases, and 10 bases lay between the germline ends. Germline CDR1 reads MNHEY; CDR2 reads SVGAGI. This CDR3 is CASSPLGEKLFF. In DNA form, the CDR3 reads TGTGCCAGCAGCCCCTTGGGCGAAAAACTGTTTTTT.

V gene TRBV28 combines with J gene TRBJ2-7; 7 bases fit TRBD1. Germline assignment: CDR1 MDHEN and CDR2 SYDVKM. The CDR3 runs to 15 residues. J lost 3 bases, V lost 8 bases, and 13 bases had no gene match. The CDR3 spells CASGNPTGKFYEQYF. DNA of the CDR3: TGTGCCAGCGGTAACCCGACAGGGAAATTCTACGAGCAGTACTTC. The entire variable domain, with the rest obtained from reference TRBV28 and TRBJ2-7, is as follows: DVKVTQSSRYLVKRTGEKVFLECVQDMDHENMFWYRQDPGLGLRLIYFSYDVKMKEKGDIPEGYSVSREKKERFSLILESASTNQTSMYLCASGNPTGKFYEQYFGPGTRLTVT.

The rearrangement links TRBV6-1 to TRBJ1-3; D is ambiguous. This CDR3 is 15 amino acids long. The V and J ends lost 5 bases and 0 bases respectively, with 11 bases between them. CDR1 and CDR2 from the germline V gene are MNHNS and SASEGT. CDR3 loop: CASSFWSSSGNTIYF. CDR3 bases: TGTGCCAGCAGTTTCTGGTCCAGCTCTGGAAACACCATATATTTT.